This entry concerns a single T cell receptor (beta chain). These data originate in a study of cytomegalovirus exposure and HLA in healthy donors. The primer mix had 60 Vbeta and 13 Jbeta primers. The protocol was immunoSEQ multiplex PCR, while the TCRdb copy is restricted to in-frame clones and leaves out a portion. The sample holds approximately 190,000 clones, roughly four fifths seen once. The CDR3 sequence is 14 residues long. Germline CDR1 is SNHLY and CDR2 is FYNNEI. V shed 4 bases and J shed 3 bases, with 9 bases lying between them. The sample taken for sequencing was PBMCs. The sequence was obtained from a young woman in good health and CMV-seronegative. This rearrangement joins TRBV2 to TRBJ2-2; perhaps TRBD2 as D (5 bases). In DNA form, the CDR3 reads TGTGCCAGCAGTGCCGGGCGGGACACCGGGGAGCTGTTTTTT. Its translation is CASSAGRDTGELFF.